The next 27 T cell receptor beta chains were all read from a single sample in a study of shared clonotypes between healthy human individuals. Generated by immunoSEQ multiplex PCR, the TCRdb table keeps only in-frame clones and is missing some. Of about 1,900,000 clones in the sample, approximately 95% are singletons; the top ten hold 1% to 1.5%. CD8 cells classed as naive were CD45RO-negative and positively selected for CCR7, excluding terminally differentiated effector memory CD45RA+ cells. Material: naive CD8+ T cells sorted from blood. Receptor source: a man between 18 and 29 years old in good health.

The gene calls are TRBV10-3 and TRBJ1-2, with a possible D match to TRBD1 (5 bases). Trimming removed 10 bases from V and 2 bases from J, with 20 bases in between. Germline CDR1 and CDR2: ENHRY and SYGVKD. This CDR3 is 15 amino acids long. The CDR3 spells CATTQTQTDNYGYTF. The CDR3 coding sequence is TGTGCCACTACTCAGACCCAGACAGACAACTATGGCTACACCTTC.

The chain combines TRBV19 with TRBJ1-1; D is perhaps TRBD1 (5 bases). V was shortened by 1 base and J by 4 bases, with 16 bases between the two germline ends. Per germline, CDR1 LNHDA and CDR2 SQIVND (reference sequence). The CDR3 contains 16 residues. The CDR3 reads CASSIGSSGGFTEAFF. The CDR3 DNA reads as TGTGCCAGTAGTATAGGGAGTAGCGGGGGGTTCACTGAAGCTTTCTTT.

This chain uses TRBV7-9 with TRBJ2-3, with TRBD1 matching over 10 bases. CDR1 and CDR2 from the germline V gene are SEHNR and FQNEAQ (reference sequence). This CDR3 has 16 residues. The trim removed 5 bases at V and 3 bases at J, leaving 8 bases unmatched. Here the CDR3 DNA reads TGTGCCAGCAGCGCCCTCCCGGGACAGGGGACAGATACGCAGTATTTT. This sequence encodes CASSALPGQGTDTQYF.

This clone showed up just once. V is TRBV28 and J is TRBJ2-5, with 12 bases aligning to TRBD2. Per the germline V gene, CDR1 is MDHEN and CDR2 is SYDVKM. V trimming: 5 bases; J trimming: 7 bases; junction bases outside the gene matches: 11. The CDR3 extends over 16 amino acids. CDR3 nucleotide sequence: TGTGCCAGCAGTCATCCTCTAGCGGGGGGGCCCGTGACCCAGTACTTC. Translation gives CASSHPLAGGPVTQYF.

The chain employs TRBV18 and TRBJ1-3; no clear D gene. Germline V gives CDR1 KGHSH, CDR2 LQKENI. The CDR3 length is 16 residues. V was shortened by 5 bases and J by 0 bases, with 14 bases between the two germline ends. The CDR3: CASSFGEGFSGNTIYF. In DNA, the CDR3 is TGTGCCAGCTCATTCGGGGAAGGATTCTCTGGAAACACCATATATTTT.

To note about this clone: Additional DNA sequences in this sample encode the identical CDR3. The V and J genes are TRBV7-9 and TRBJ2-5; 7 nucleotides agree with TRBD2. This CDR3 has 14 residues. The V gene's germline CDR1 is SEHNR and CDR2 FQNEAQ (reference sequence). After removal of 2 bases from V and 5 bases from J, the junction contained 5 bases not matched to a gene. The CDR3 spells CASSLSGLDETQYF. CDR3 in DNA: TGTGCCAGCAGCTTATCCGGACTAGACGAGACCCAGTACTTC.

CDR3 amino acids: CASTFRDSQTGYTF. As DNA, the CDR3 is TGTGCCAGCACCTTCCGGGACAGCCAAACTGGCTACACCTTC. The J gene is TRBJ1-2, the V gene TRBV6-5, with 7 bases that match TRBD1. This CDR3 comprises 14 residues. Trimming at V came to 7 bases and at J to 7 bases, leaving 12 bases not matched to a gene. The germline V gene has CDR1 MNHEY and CDR2 SVGAGI.

This clone was counted a single time. This chain connects TRBV10-1 to TRBJ2-3; D is unresolved. CDR1 and CDR2 from the germline V gene are WNHNN and SYGVQD (reference sequence). The CDR3 extends over 11 amino acids. Trimming cost V 8 bases and J 2 bases, with 5 bases left between them. CDR3 in DNA: TGCGCCAGCGGGGACACAGATACGCAGTATTTT. Translated, it gives CASGDTDTQYF.

This clone has only a few counts. The chain uses TRBV10-1 and TRBJ2-7; D is unclear. The CDR3 has 13 amino acids. Per germline, CDR1 WNHNN and CDR2 SYGVQD (reference sequence). With 4 bases removed from V and 5 bases from J, the gap between germline ends came to 12 bases. This CDR3 reads CASSGTGTHEQYF. The CDR3 DNA is TGCGCCAGCAGTGGGACCGGAACCCACGAGCAGTACTTC.

This sequence joins TRBV5-6 and TRBJ2-2, with D possibly matching TRBD1 (6 bases). CDR1 is SGHDT and CDR2 is YYEEEE in the germline V gene. The V end lost 3 bases, the J end lost 1 base, and 10 bases lay between the germline ends. There are 15 residues in the CDR3. As DNA, the CDR3 is TGTGCCAGCAGCTCAGGGGATAAGAACACCGGGGAGCTGTTTTTT. Translating it yields CASSSGDKNTGELFF.

This rearrangement joins TRBV7-9 to TRBJ2-1; TRBD2 matches at 7 bases. V was clipped by 5 bases and J by 0 bases; unmatched bases: 7. The CDR3 is made up of 16 amino acids. Germline CDR1 SEHNR, CDR2 FQNEAQ (reference sequence). CDR3 coding DNA: TGTGCCAGCAGCCCTATGGGCGGGGGCTCCTACAATGAGCAGTTCTTC. It encodes CASSPMGGGSYNEQFF.

The chain is built from TRBV28 and TRBJ2-2; D could derive from TRBD1 or TRBD2 (7 bases each). Germline V CDR1 and CDR2: MDHEN, SYDVKM. The V end was cut by 5 bases, the J end by 3 bases, with 16 bases between. The CDR3 runs 16 residues. CDR3 nucleotides: TGTGCCAGCAGTGTGGAGACAGGGAGGGACACCGGGGAGCTGTTTTTT. This codes for CASSVETGRDTGELFF.

The chain has TRBV30 and TRBJ1-5; D not certain. The CDR3 has 14 amino acids. Between the trimmed V and J ends, which lost 0 bases and 5 bases, there was a span of 11 bases. Germline V CDR1 and CDR2: GTSNPN, SVGIG (reference sequence). This CDR3 reads CAWSVRHLYQPQHF. The DNA of the CDR3 is TGTGCCTGGAGTGTGCGACACCTTTATCAGCCCCAGCATTTT.

V and J are TRBV13 and TRBJ2-2, with TRBD2 matching 8 bases. The CDR3 spans 16 residues. V lost 5 bases, J lost 4 bases, and 9 bases stayed unmatched. Per germline, CDR1 PRHDT and CDR2 FYEKMQ (reference sequence). The CDR3 region is CASSQSGGSSTGELFF. As DNA, the CDR3 is TGTGCCAGCAGCCAGAGCGGGGGAAGTAGCACCGGGGAGCTGTTTTTT.

The gene calls are TRBV30 and TRBJ2-5; TRBD2 agrees at 15 bases. The CDR3 runs 15 residues. The germline CDR1 and CDR2 sequences are GTSNPN and SVGIG (reference sequence). The V segment lost 5 bases and the J segment 4 bases; nucleotides outside the gene matches: 5. CDR3 sequence reads: CAWSPGLAGGETQYF. The DNA of the CDR3 is TGTGCCTGGTCCCCGGGACTAGCGGGAGGAGAGACCCAGTACTTC.

This clone was seen a single time. The chain has TRBV4-1 and TRBJ2-5; TRBD2 aligns across 9 bases. V lost 6 bases to trimming and J lost 1 base; unmatched junction nucleotides: 6. Germline-derived CDR1 and CDR2 are MGHRA and YSYEKL. This CDR3 contains 15 residues. The CDR3 region is CASSLYSGGQETQYF. CDR3 in DNA: TGCGCCAGCAGTCTTTATAGCGGGGGCCAAGAGACCCAGTACTTC.

The rearrangement joins TRBV7-9 to TRBJ2-7; 9 nucleotides match TRBD1. The germline V gene has CDR1 SEHNR and CDR2 FQNEAQ (reference sequence). There are 15 residues in the CDR3. Trimming removed 4 bases from V and 2 bases from J; junction bases left unmatched: 6. CDR3 coding DNA: TGTGCCAGCAGCTCGGGACAGGGCCCTACCTACGAGCAGTACTTC. Its protein is CASSSGQGPTYEQYF.

As regards this clone: The same CDR3 can be traced to other DNA sequences in this sample. The chain uses TRBV7-9 and TRBJ1-2; D is possibly TRBD1 (6 bases). The V end lost 0 bases, the J end lost 7 bases, and 12 bases lay between the germline ends. Looked up from germline, CDR1 is SEHNR and CDR2 is FQNEAQ (reference sequence). The CDR3 is made up of 14 amino acids. This CDR3 reads CASSLAGAGSGYTF. In DNA, the CDR3 is TGTGCCAGCAGCTTAGCGGGGGCAGGGAGTGGCTACACCTTC.

The CDR3 here is CASSHGTGHPYEQYF. The CDR3 region has the DNA TGCGCCAGCAGCCACGGGACAGGGCATCCGTACGAGCAGTACTTC. The chain couples TRBV4-1 to TRBJ2-7; 9 nucleotides line up with TRBD1. Germline CDR1 and CDR2: MGHRA and YSYEKL. This CDR3 has 15 amino acids. V trimming: 3 bases; J trimming: 4 bases; junction bases outside the gene matches: 7.

The chain has TRBV13 and TRBJ2-1; the D is unclear. Germline-derived CDR1 and CDR2 are PRHDT and FYEKMQ (reference sequence). CDR3 length: 15 amino acids. Trimming pared 4 bases from V and 8 bases from J, leaving 18 bases between. The CDR3 here is CASSSTESQSDEQFF. The DNA of the CDR3 is TGTGCCAGCAGCTCGACGGAGAGCCAGTCCGATGAGCAGTTCTTC.

The chain has TRBV7-9 and TRBJ1-5; TRBD1 might be the D (5 bases). The CDR3 runs 18 residues. The germline gives CDR1 SEHNR, CDR2 FQNEAQ (reference sequence). Trimming left V 1 base short and J 1 base short, with 17 bases between. CDR3 DNA: TGTGCCAGCAGCTTAGGTGGTGGATCGGGGGTGAGCAATCAGCCCCAGCATTTT. Protein: CASSLGGGSGVSNQPQHF. Full variable domain (outside the CDR3, taken from reference TRBV7-9 and TRBJ1-5): DTGVSQNPRHKITKRGQNVTFRCDPISEHNRLYWYRQTLGQGPEFLTYFQNEAQLEKSRLLSDRFSAERPKGSFSTLEIQRTEQGDSAMYLCASSLGGGSGVSNQPQHFGDGTRLSIL.

This chain uses TRBV7-9 with TRBJ1-4; D call uncertain. Trimming removed 0 bases from V and 7 bases from J, with 6 bases in between. Per the germline V gene, CDR1 is SEHNR and CDR2 is FQNEAQ (reference sequence). This CDR3 has 13 amino acids. For the CDR3, the DNA is TGTGCCAGCAGCTTAGCCATAGGTGAAAAACTGTTTTTT. Translation: CASSLAIGEKLFF. The whole variable domain, remainder taken from reference TRBV7-9 and TRBJ1-4, is DTGVSQNPRHKITKRGQNVTFRCDPISEHNRLYWYRQTLGQGPEFLTYFQNEAQLEKSRLLSDRFSAERPKGSFSTLEIQRTEQGDSAMYLCASSLAIGEKLFFGSGTQLSVL.

The chain recombines TRBV7-9 with TRBJ2-2; TRBD2 agrees at 8 bases. Trimming at V came to 1 base and at J to 4 bases, leaving 5 bases not matched to a gene. The CDR3 covers 16 residues. Germline V lookup: CDR1 SEHNR, CDR2 FQNEAQ (reference sequence). CDR3 loop: CASSLGAGVGTGELFF. CDR3 in DNA: TGTGCCAGCAGCTTAGGAGCGGGAGTGGGCACCGGGGAGCTGTTTTTT.

With regard to this clone: A much larger clone differs by one base, so this may be a read error. The chain employs TRBV25-1 and TRBJ1-1, with TRBD1 as a possible D gene (5 bases). This CDR3 region has 13 residues. The V end lost 6 bases, the J end lost 1 base, and 9 bases lay between the germline ends. Germline V gene data show CDR1 as MGHDK and CDR2 as SYGVNS. The CDR3 loop is CASSLGANTEAFF. The CDR3 region has the DNA TGTGCCAGCAGCTTAGGGGCGAACACTGAAGCTTTCTTT.

This chain joins TRBV30 and TRBJ1-2; unclear D gene. The CDR3 contains 10 residues. Trimming took off 5 bases at V and 4 bases at J, with 5 bases between the two ends. CDR1 GTSNPN and CDR2 SVGIG come from the germline V gene (reference sequence). The CDR3 DNA sequence: TGTGCCTGGCGGACCTATGGCTACACCTTC. It yields the protein CAWRTYGYTF. The variable domain in full, completed from reference TRBV30 and TRBJ1-2, reads SQTIHQWPATLVQPVGSPLSLECTVEGTSNPNLYWYRQAAGRGLQLLFYSVGIGQISSEVPQNLSASRPQDRQFILSSKKLLLSDSGFYLCAWRTYGYTFGSGTRLTVV.

Of note for this clone: Additional DNA sequences in this sample encode the identical CDR3. This chain links TRBV4-1 with TRBJ1-1; D is possibly TRBD1 (5 bases). The V end was cut by 0 bases, the J end by 1 base, with 12 bases between. The CDR3 runs 16 residues. The germline gives CDR1 MGHRA, CDR2 YSYEKL. CDR3 in DNA: TGCGCCAGCAGCCAAGACCTTGCGGGGGAGAACACTGAAGCTTTCTTT. It codes for CASSQDLAGENTEAFF.

The chain employs TRBV18 and TRBJ2-7, with 7 bases matching TRBD2. The ends lost 3 bases at V and 9 bases at J; junction bases unmatched: 2. CDR3 length: 11 amino acids. Germline CDR1 is KGHSH and CDR2 is LQKENI. CDR3 in DNA: TGTGCCAGCTCACCCGGGGAGGGGCAGTACTTC. It is translated as CASSPGEGQYF.